This T cell receptor beta chain was recovered during a study of cytomegalovirus exposure and HLA in healthy donors. 60 Vbeta and 13 Jbeta primers were used in PCR. The data were produced by immunoSEQ multiplex PCR, yet TCRdb's version contains in-frame clones alone and is incomplete. Among 180,000 or so clones, more than 70% were seen once, and the ten largest hold roughly 8%. This clone was seen a single time. Antigen: not known. In germline, CDR1 is MDHEN, CDR2 SYDVKM. V dropped 7 bases and J dropped 0 bases, with 13 bases sitting between them. The CDR3 is made up of 15 amino acids. General study findings and limits: The availability of immune exposure information extended only to CMV serostatus. Among TCR beta chains, those listed as cytomegalovirus-associated numbered fewer than 200. Diagnosis of cytomegalovirus status made by the classifier reportedly showed high specificity and sensitivity.

The gene calls are TRBV28 and TRBJ1-3; tentatively, D is TRBD1 (5 bases). This sequence was found in a woman aged 40 to 50 in good health and CMV-seropositive. The sequenced material came from PBMCs. CDR3 protein: CASKMGLASGNTIYF. CDR3 in DNA: TGTGCCAGCAAAATGGGGCTTGCCTCTGGAAACACCATATATTTT. Drawing the rest from reference TRBV28 and TRBJ1-3, the complete variable domain is DVKVTQSSRYLVKRTGEKVFLECVQDMDHENMFWYRQDPGLGLRLIYFSYDVKMKEKGDIPEGYSVSREKKERFSLILESASTNQTSMYLCASKMGLASGNTIYFGEGSWLTVV.